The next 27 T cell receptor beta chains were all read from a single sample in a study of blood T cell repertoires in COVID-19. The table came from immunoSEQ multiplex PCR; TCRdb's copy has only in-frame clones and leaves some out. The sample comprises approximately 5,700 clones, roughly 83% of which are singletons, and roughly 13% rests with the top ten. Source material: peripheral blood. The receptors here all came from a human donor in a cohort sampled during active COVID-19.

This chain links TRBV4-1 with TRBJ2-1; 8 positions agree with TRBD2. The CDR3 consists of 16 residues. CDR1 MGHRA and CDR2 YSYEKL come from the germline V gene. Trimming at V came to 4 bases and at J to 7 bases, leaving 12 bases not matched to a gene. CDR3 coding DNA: TGCGCCAGCAGCCCAGGTCCACTAGCGGCGGGTAATGAGCAGTTCTTC. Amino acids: CASSPGPLAAGNEQFF.

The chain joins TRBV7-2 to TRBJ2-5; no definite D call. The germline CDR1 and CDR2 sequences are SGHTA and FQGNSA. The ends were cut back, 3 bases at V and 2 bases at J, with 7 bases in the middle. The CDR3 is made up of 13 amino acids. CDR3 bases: TGTGCCAGCAGCTTCCCCCCGCAAGAGACCCAGTACTTC. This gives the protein CASSFPPQETQYF.

The CDR3 reads CASTEFPGQDYGYTF. In nucleotides, the CDR3 is TGTGCCAGTACGGAATTCCCGGGACAGGACTATGGCTACACCTTC. This chain joins TRBV19 and TRBJ1-2; 8 bases agree with TRBD1. In germline, CDR1 is LNHDA, CDR2 SQIVND (reference sequence). This CDR3 is built from 15 residues. J lost 3 bases, V lost 7 bases, and 10 bases had no gene match. The whole variable domain, remainder taken from reference TRBV19 and TRBJ1-2, is DGGITQSPKYLFRKEGQNVTLSCEQNLNHDAMYWYRQDPGQGLRLIYYSQIVNDFQKGDIAEGYSVSREKKESFPLTVTSAQKNPTAFYLCASTEFPGQDYGYTFGSGTRLTVV.

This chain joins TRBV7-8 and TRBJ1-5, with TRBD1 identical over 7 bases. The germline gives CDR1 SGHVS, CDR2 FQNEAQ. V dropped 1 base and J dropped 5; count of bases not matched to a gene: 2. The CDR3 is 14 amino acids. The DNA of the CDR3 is TGTGCCAGCAGCTTAGGACAGGGCGATCAGCCCCAGCATTTT. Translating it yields CASSLGQGDQPQHF.

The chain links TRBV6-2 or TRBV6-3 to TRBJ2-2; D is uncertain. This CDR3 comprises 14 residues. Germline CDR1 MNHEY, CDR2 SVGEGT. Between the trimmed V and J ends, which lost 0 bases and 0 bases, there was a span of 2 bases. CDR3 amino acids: CASSYSSNTGELFF. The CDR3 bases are TGTGCCAGCAGTTACTCCTCGAACACCGGGGAGCTGTTTTTT.

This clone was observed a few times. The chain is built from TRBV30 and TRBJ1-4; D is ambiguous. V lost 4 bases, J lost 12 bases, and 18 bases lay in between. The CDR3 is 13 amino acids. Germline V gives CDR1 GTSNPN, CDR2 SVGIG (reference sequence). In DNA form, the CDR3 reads TGTGCCTGGACCCTAAGTCCCGGGGAGCAACTGTTTTTT. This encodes CAWTLSPGEQLFF.

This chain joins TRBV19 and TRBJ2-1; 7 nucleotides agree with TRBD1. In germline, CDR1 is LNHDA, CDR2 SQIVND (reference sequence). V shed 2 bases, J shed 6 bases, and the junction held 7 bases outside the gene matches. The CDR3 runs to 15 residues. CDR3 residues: CASSILQGKGNEQFF. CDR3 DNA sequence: TGTGCCAGTAGTATATTACAGGGGAAGGGCAATGAGCAGTTCTTC.

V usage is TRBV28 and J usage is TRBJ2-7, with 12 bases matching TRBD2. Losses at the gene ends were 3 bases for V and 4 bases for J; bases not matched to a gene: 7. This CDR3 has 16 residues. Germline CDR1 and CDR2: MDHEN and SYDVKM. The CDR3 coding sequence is TGTGCCAGCAGTTTTTTCAGACTAGCGGGAGAGTACGAGCAGTACTTC. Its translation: CASSFFRLAGEYEQYF.

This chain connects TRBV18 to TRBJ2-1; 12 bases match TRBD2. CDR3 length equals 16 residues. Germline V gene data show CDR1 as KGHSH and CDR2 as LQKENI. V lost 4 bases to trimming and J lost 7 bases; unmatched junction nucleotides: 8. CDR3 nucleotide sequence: TGTGCCAGCTCACAGACTAGCGGGAGTCGAAGGAATGAGCAGTTCTTC. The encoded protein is CASSQTSGSRRNEQFF.

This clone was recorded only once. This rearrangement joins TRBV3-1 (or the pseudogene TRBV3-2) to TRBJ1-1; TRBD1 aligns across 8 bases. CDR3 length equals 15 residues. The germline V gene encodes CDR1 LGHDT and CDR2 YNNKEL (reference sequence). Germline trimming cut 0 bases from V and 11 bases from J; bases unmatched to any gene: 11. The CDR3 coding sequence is TGTGCCAGCAGCCAAGATGGGCGGACAGGGAGGAATGCTTTCTTT. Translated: CASSQDGRTGRNAFF.

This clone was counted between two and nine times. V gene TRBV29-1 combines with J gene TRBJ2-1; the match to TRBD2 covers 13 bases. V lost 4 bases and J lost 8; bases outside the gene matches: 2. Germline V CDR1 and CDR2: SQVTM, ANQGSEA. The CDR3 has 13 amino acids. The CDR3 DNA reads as TGCAGCGTTGGTGGACTAGCGGGAGATGAGCAGTTCTTC. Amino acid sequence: CSVGGLAGDEQFF.

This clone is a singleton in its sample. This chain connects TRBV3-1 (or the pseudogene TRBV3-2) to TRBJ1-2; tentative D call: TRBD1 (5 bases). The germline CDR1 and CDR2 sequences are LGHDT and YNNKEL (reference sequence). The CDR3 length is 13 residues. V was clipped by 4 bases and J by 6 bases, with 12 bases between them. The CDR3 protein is CASSPRGADGYTF. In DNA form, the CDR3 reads TGTGCCAGCAGCCCCCGCGGGGCGGATGGCTACACCTTC.

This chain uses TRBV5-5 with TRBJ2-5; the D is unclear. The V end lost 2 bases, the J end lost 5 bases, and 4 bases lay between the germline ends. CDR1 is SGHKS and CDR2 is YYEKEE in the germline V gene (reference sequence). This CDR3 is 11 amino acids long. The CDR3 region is CASSFGETQYF. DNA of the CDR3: TGTGCCAGCAGCTTCGGGGAGACCCAGTACTTC. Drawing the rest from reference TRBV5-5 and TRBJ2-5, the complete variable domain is DAGVTQSPTHLIKTRGQQVTLRCSPISGHKSVSWYQQVLGQGPQFIFQYYEKEERGRGNFPDRFSARQFPNYSSELNVNALLLGDSALYLCASSFGETQYFGPGTRLLVL.

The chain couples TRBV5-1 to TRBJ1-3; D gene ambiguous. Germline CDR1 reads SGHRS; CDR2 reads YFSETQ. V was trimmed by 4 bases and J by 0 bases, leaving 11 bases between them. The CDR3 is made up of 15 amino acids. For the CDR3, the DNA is TGCGCCAGCAGCGATGCCAGACTCTCTGGAAACACCATATATTTT. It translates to CASSDARLSGNTIYF.

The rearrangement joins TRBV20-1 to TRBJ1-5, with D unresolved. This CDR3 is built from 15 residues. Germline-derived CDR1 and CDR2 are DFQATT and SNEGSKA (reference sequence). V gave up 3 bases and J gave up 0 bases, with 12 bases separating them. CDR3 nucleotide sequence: TGCAGTGCTAGTGGGCCTCCCCTTAGCAATCAGCCCCAGCATTTT. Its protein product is CSASGPPLSNQPQHF.

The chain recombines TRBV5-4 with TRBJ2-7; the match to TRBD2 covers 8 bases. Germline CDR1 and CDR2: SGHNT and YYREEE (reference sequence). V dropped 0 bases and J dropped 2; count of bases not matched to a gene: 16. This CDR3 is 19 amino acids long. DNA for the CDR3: TGTGCCAGCAGCTTGGATCTCTCCCTCCCCAGCGGGAGAACCTACGAGCAGTACTTC. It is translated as CASSLDLSLPSGRTYEQYF.

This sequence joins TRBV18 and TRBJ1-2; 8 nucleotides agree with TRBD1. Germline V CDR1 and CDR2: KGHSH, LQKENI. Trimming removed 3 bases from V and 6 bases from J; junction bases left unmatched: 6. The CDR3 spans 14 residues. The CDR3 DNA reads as TGTGCCAGCTCACCTAAAAGACAGGGGAATGGCTACACCTTC. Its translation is CASSPKRQGNGYTF. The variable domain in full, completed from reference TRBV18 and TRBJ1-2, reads NAGVMQNPRHLVRRRGQEARLRCSPMKGHSHVYWYRQLPEEGLKFMVYLQKENIIDESGMPKERFSAEFPKEGPSILRIQQVVRGDSAAYFCASSPKRQGNGYTFGSGTRLTVV.

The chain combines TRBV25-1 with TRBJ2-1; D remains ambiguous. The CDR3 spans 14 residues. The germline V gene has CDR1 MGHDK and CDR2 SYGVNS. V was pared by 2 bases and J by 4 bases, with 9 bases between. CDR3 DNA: TGTGCCAGCAGTGAAGATCAGCGATACAATGAGCAGTTCTTC. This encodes CASSEDQRYNEQFF.

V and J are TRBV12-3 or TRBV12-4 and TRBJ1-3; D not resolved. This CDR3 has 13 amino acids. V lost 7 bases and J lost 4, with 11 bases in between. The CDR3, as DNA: TGTGCCAGCACCCGGGGTGGAGGAAACACCATATATTTT. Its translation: CASTRGGGNTIYF.

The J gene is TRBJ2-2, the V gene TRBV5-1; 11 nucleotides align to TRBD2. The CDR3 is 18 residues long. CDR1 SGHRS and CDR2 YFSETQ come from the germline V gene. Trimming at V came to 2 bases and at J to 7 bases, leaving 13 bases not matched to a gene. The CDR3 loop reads CASSFGTSGASWGGELFF. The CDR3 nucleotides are TGCGCCAGCAGCTTCGGGACTAGCGGAGCCTCGTGGGGCGGGGAGCTGTTTTTT.

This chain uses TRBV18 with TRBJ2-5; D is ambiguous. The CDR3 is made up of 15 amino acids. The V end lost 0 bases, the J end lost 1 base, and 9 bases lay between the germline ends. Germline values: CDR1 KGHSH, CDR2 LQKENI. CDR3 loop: CASSPPQRRQETQYF. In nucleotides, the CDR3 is TGTGCCAGCTCACCACCCCAGCGCCGCCAAGAGACCCAGTACTTC.

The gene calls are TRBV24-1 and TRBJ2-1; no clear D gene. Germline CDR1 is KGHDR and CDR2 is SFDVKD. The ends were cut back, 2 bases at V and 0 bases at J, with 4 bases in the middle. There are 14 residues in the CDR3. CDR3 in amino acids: CATSDYSSYNEQFF. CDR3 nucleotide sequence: TGTGCCACCAGTGATTACAGCTCCTACAATGAGCAGTTCTTC.

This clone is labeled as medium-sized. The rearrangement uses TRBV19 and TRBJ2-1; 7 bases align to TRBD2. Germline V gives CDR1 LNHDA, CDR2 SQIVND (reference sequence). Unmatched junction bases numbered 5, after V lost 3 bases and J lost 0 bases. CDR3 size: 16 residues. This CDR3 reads CASSIGWGGSYNEQFF. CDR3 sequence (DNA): TGTGCCAGTAGTATCGGATGGGGGGGCTCCTACAATGAGCAGTTCTTC.

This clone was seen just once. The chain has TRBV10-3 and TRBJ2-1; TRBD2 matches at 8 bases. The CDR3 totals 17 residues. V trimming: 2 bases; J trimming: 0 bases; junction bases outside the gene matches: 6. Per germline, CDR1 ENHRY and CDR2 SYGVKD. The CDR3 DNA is TGTGCCATCAGTGAGACTAGCGGACTAAGCTCCTACAATGAGCAGTTCTTC. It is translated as CAISETSGLSSYNEQFF.

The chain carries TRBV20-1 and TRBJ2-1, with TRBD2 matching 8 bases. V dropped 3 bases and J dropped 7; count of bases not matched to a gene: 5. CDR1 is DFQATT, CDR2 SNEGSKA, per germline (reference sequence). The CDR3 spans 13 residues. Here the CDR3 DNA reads TGCAGTGCTAGTGGAAGACTAGCGAATGAGCAGTTCTTC. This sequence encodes CSASGRLANEQFF.

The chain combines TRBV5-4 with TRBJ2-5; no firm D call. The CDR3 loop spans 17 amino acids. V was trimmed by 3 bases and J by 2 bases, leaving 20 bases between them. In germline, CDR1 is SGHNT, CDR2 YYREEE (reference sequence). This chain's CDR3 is CASSSRSFRVLQETQYF. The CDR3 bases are TGTGCCAGCAGCTCCCGGAGCTTTCGAGTACTTCAAGAGACCCAGTACTTC.

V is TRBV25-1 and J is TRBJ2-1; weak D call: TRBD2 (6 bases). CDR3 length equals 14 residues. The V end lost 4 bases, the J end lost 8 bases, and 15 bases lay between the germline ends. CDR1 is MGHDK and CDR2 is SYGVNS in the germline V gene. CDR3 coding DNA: TGTGCCAGCAGTGCTGCGGGACGGGCACATGAGCAGTTCTTC. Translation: CASSAAGRAHEQFF.